The clone carrying this T cell receptor (beta chain) was counted between two and nine times. TCRdb's table, derived via immunoSEQ multiplex PCR, lists solely in-frame clones and lacks some. The sample holds 75,000 to 95,000 clones, about 90% seen once. There are 14 residues in the CDR3. Trimming shortened V by 6 bases and J by 3 bases, and 14 bases separated the two germline ends. CDR1 is MNHEY and CDR2 is SVGAGI in the germline V gene. This sample stems from a study of OX40 agonist ivuxolimab in advanced cancers. The specimen comprised CD4+ or CD8+ T cells sorted from blood, sampled in a trial of the OX40 agonist ivuxolimab. The sequence was collected from an adult with an advanced solid tumor such as melanoma, head and neck, liver or kidney cancer. J is TRBJ1-1 and V is TRBV6-5; a weak D match, TRBD1 (5 bases). The CDR3 DNA reads as TGTGCCAGCAGCTTGGGACGGACGTACACTGAAGCTTTCTTT. This translates into CASSLGRTYTEAFF.